This T cell receptor beta chain comes out of a study of cytomegalovirus exposure and HLA in healthy donors. Regarding the study as a whole: Across donors, most TCRs were seen rarely, yet some public ones were widespread. In a later analysis, CMV-associated beta chains were mostly HLA-associated, it appeared.

The PCR had 60 Vbeta and 13 Jbeta primers. TCRdb keeps only in-frame clones here, not all; method: immunoSEQ multiplex PCR. The repertoire has 150,000 to 200,000 clones, 68% of them found once; the top ten carry roughly 1.5%. The study sampled nominally healthy donors, though unrecorded immune exposures were likely. Germline V gives CDR1 SGHRS, CDR2 YFSETQ. The CDR3 sequence is 15 residues long. V dropped 1 base and J dropped 3 bases, with 13 bases sitting between them. This clone was picked up one time. What it binds is unknown. The rearrangement uses TRBV5-1 and TRBJ2-5; weak D call: TRBD1 (5 bases). The receptor was derived from a man over 45 in good health and CMV-seronegative. Specimen: PBMCs. The CDR3: CASSLNGAREETQYF. DNA for the CDR3: TGCGCCAGCAGCTTGAATGGGGCCCGTGAAGAGACCCAGTACTTC.